This paragraph covers one TCR beta chain sequence. This specimen belongs to a study of cytomegalovirus exposure and HLA in healthy donors. The PCR had 60 Vbeta and 13 Jbeta primers. Study processing details: Among the unique TCR beta chains that a later analysis counted, 80 million to 100 million in all, 9.5 million to 12 million were shared. Sequencing used immunoSEQ multiplex PCR; TCRdb keeps in-frame clones, though not all of them. That table furnishes V, J and clone size, whereas the DNA furnished D and trimming. In the table there are just over 200,000 clones, around 70% of which are singletons. In germline, CDR1 is MNHEY, CDR2 SVGAGI. There are 15 residues in the CDR3. Germline trimming cut 2 bases from V and 7 bases from J; bases unmatched to any gene: 5.

The chain carries TRBV6-5 and TRBJ1-4, with TRBD1 matching 9 bases. The sample comprised PBMCs. This clonotype was obtained from a man aged 35 to 55 in good health and CMV-seropositive. The CDR3 DNA is TGTGCCAGCAGTTACGCGGGACAGGGACCTGAAAAACTGTTTTTT. This sequence encodes CASSYAGQGPEKLFF.